The 21 T cell receptor beta chains reported below all come from one sample, sequenced in a study of blood T cell repertoires in COVID-19. Clones were sequenced by immunoSEQ multiplex PCR, and TCRdb holds only the in-frame ones, with some missing. The data contain some 100,000 clones, 70% to 90% of them singletons. Sequences were obtained from peripheral blood. The receptors shown here come from a man between 65 and 85 years old who had recovered from COVID-19.

The table lists this clone with a few counts. This chain joins TRBV5-4 and TRBJ1-1; weak D call: TRBD1 (6 bases). Germline CDR1 and CDR2: SGHNT and YYREEE (reference sequence). This CDR3 spans 16 amino acids. V was trimmed by 0 bases and J by 1 base, leaving 13 bases between them. In nucleotides, the CDR3 is TGTGCCAGCAGCTTGGGGAGGGGGGGCTCGAACACTGAAGCTTTCTTT. It encodes CASSLGRGGSNTEAFF.

A word on this clone: One junction end does not reproduce the germline sequence, and a read error may be involved. V and J are TRBV2 and TRBJ1-1; D remains unclear. CDR3 length equals 11 residues. From germline, CDR1 is SNHLY and CDR2 FYNNEI. The CDR3 is CASSVGRHFLF. For the CDR3, the DNA is TGTGCCAGCAGTGTCGGGAGACATTTCCTCTTT.

The CDR3 coding sequence is TGTGCCATCAGTGAGTCAAGGGGGCTGGTAGATACGCAGTATTTT. Protein sequence: CAISESRGLVDTQYF. V gene TRBV10-3 combines with J gene TRBJ2-3; 7 nucleotides match TRBD1. Trimming took 0 bases from V and 5 from J; bases not matched to a gene: 5. This CDR3 spans 15 amino acids. Germline CDR1 ENHRY, CDR2 SYGVKD.

V is TRBV5-1 and J is TRBJ2-1, with 8 positions matching TRBD1. Germline V gene sequence: CDR1 SGHRS, CDR2 YFSETQ. The V segment lost 4 bases and the J segment 0 bases; nucleotides outside the gene matches: 6. This CDR3 contains 16 residues. DNA for the CDR3: TGCGCCAGCAGCCTACAGGGGGAGAACTCCTACAATGAGCAGTTCTTC. It translates to CASSLQGENSYNEQFF.

This rearrangement joins TRBV5-1 to TRBJ2-7; a weak D match, TRBD1 (5 bases). Germline V lookup: CDR1 SGHRS, CDR2 YFSETQ. The CDR3 spans 12 residues. With 3 bases removed from V and 6 bases from J, the gap between germline ends came to 10 bases. CDR3 bases: TGCGCCAGCAGCTCAGACAGCAGCGAGCAGTACTTC. Its protein is CASSSDSSEQYF. Full variable domain (missing parts from reference TRBV5-1 and TRBJ2-7): KAGVTQTPRYLIKTRGQQVTLSCSPISGHRSVSWYQQTPGQGLQFLFEYFSETQRNKGNFPGRFSGRQFSNSRSEMNVSTLELGDSALYLCASSSDSSEQYFGPGTRLTVT.

The V gene is TRBV4-3, the J gene TRBJ1-1, with TRBD1 as a possible D gene (5 bases). CDR1 is LGHNA, CDR2 YSLEER, per germline. Trimming shortened V by 0 bases and J by 3 bases, and 14 bases separated the two germline ends. The CDR3 is made up of 16 amino acids. CDR3 DNA sequence: TGCGCCAGCAGCCAAGAAGGTGGCAGGGAAGACACTGAAGCTTTCTTT. Residues: CASSQEGGREDTEAFF.

This clone was observed a few times. The rearrangement joins TRBV7-8 to TRBJ2-1; 8 bases map to TRBD2. CDR1 is SGHVS and CDR2 is FQNEAQ in the germline V gene. J gave up 6 bases and V 5 bases, and 3 bases lay outside the gene matches. The CDR3 covers 13 residues. This CDR3 is CASSLGTSNEQFF. CDR3 DNA sequence: TGTGCCAGCAGCCTCGGGACTAGCAATGAGCAGTTCTTC.

The rearrangement uses TRBV5-5 and TRBJ1-6; 10 bases match TRBD1. This CDR3 spans 16 amino acids. V gave up 4 bases and J gave up 6 bases; unmatched junction bases: 7. Germline V lookup: CDR1 SGHKS, CDR2 YYEKEE (reference sequence). CDR3 bases: TGTGCCAGCAGCCCCACAGGGACAGGGGCTAATTCACCCCTCCACTTT. This translates into CASSPTGTGANSPLHF.

This clone was picked up a small number of times. The chain joins TRBV2 to TRBJ2-7, with D maybe TRBD1 (6 bases). The CDR3 spans 15 residues. CDR1 and CDR2 from the germline V gene are SNHLY and FYNNEI. Trimming pared 6 bases from V and 0 bases from J, leaving 15 bases between. CDR3 protein: CASSLTGSSSYEQYF. CDR3 bases: TGTGCCAGCAGCCTAACAGGGTCTAGCTCCTACGAGCAGTACTTC.

J is TRBJ2-7 and V is TRBV30; maybe TRBD2 (5 bases). This CDR3 has 16 residues. Germline V gene data show CDR1 as GTSNPN and CDR2 as SVGIG (reference sequence). V lost 3 bases and J lost 3, with 21 bases in between. CDR3 nucleotide sequence: TGTGCCTGGAGGAGGCGGTTAGGTAGCCGGGACTACGAGCAGTACTTC. The encoded protein is CAWRRRLGSRDYEQYF.

The chain uses TRBV9 and TRBJ1-1, with D uncertain. Germline V lookup: CDR1 SGDLS, CDR2 YYNGEE. The CDR3 is 14 amino acids. Trimming pared 0 bases from V and 1 base from J, leaving 7 bases between. CDR3 amino acids: CASSVVAQNTEAFF. The CDR3 DNA is TGTGCCAGCAGCGTAGTAGCACAGAACACTGAAGCTTTCTTT.

The V gene is TRBV2, the J gene TRBJ2-7; TRBD1 is a possible D gene (6 bases). This CDR3 contains 13 residues. The germline V and J ends were trimmed by 4 bases and 3 bases, with 10 bases remaining between them. From germline, CDR1 is SNHLY and CDR2 FYNNEI. CDR3 sequence reads: CASSGADSYEQYF. The CDR3 region has the DNA TGTGCCAGCAGTGGGGCGGACAGCTACGAGCAGTACTTC.

This clone was observed once. The rearrangement joins TRBV7-8 to TRBJ1-3; 7 bases fit TRBD1. Germline-derived CDR1 and CDR2 are SGHVS and FQNEAQ. The CDR3 extends over 14 amino acids. Trimming removed 5 bases from V and 4 bases from J; junction bases left unmatched: 5. CDR3 in amino acids: CASSMVRGGNTIYF. DNA of the CDR3: TGTGCCAGCAGCATGGTCAGGGGGGGAAACACCATATATTTT. Drawing the rest from reference TRBV7-8 and TRBJ1-3, the complete variable domain is GAGVSQSPRYKVAKRGQDVALRCDPISGHVSLFWYQQALGQGPEFLTYFQNEAQLDKSGLPSDRFFAERPEGSVSTLKIQRTQQEDSAVYLCASSMVRGGNTIYFGEGSWLTVV.

V usage is TRBV19 and J usage is TRBJ1-6; tentatively, D is TRBD1 (5 bases). The CDR3 has 13 amino acids. V lost 3 bases to trimming and J lost 9 bases, with 9 bases between them. From germline, CDR1 is LNHDA and CDR2 SQIVND (reference sequence). In DNA form, the CDR3 reads TGTGCCAGTAGTATCTCGGGGGTTTCACCCCTCCACTTT. Amino acids: CASSISGVSPLHF.

V gene TRBV5-5 combines with J gene TRBJ2-2, with 7 bases identical to TRBD2. Germline V CDR1 and CDR2: SGHKS, YYEKEE (reference sequence). The J segment lost 7 bases and the V segment lost 6 bases, leaving 9 bases of the junction unmatched. The CDR3 spans 14 residues. In DNA, the CDR3 is TGTGCCAGCATCGCGGGGCGGGGGAACGGGGAGCTGTTTTTT. Residues: CASIAGRGNGELFF.

The chain combines TRBV19 with TRBJ1-5; 10 nucleotides align to TRBD1. This CDR3 region has 15 residues. In germline, CDR1 is LNHDA, CDR2 SQIVND (reference sequence). V was pared by 5 bases and J by 5 bases, with 6 bases of the junction left unmatched. CDR3 in DNA: TGTGCCAGTAGTGTAACCGGGACAGGGGATCAGCCCCAGCATTTT. Residues: CASSVTGTGDQPQHF. The variable domain in full, completed from reference TRBV19 and TRBJ1-5, reads DGGITQSPKYLFRKEGQNVTLSCEQNLNHDAMYWYRQDPGQGLRLIYYSQIVNDFQKGDIAEGYSVSREKKESFPLTVTSAQKNPTAFYLCASSVTGTGDQPQHFGDGTRLSIL.

The CDR3 here is CASSAVPANYGYTF. The DNA of the CDR3 is TGTGCCAGCAGCGCCGTCCCCGCTAACTATGGCTACACCTTC. The chain links TRBV9 to TRBJ1-2; no reliable D call. V was pared by 3 bases and J by 0 bases, with 9 bases between. This CDR3 is built from 14 residues. Germline lookup yields CDR1 SGDLS and CDR2 YYNGEE.

This chain uses TRBV7-9 with TRBJ2-3; weak D call: TRBD2 (5 bases). The CDR3 has 17 residues. The germline gives CDR1 SEHNR, CDR2 FQNEAQ (reference sequence). V lost 0 bases to trimming and J lost 1 base, with 14 bases between them. The CDR3 DNA reads TGTGCCAGCAGCTTAGCGCCCCTAGGGAGAGGCACAGATACGCAGTATTTT. Encoded protein: CASSLAPLGRGTDTQYF.

The chain is built from TRBV6-5 and TRBJ2-7; 8 bases match TRBD1. CDR3 size: 14 residues. Trimming at V came to 10 bases and at J to 3 bases, leaving 11 bases not matched to a gene. The V gene's germline CDR1 is MNHEY and CDR2 SVGAGI. CDR3 protein: CATLRTGGFYEQYF. CDR3 bases: TGTGCCACCTTGAGAACAGGGGGGTTCTACGAGCAGTACTTC.

The sample holds a few counts of this clone. Written as DNA, the CDR3 is TGTGCCAGCAGTTTATGGGGCGGGAGGTTTACTGGGGCCAACGTCCTGACTTTC. Its protein product is CASSLWGGRFTGANVLTF. The chain is built from TRBV27 and TRBJ2-6, with TRBD2 identical over 8 bases. The J segment lost 2 bases and the V segment lost 1 base, leaving 7 bases of the junction unmatched. The CDR3 has 18 amino acids. The V gene's germline CDR1 is MNHEY and CDR2 SMNVEV (reference sequence).

The genes are TRBV11-2 and TRBJ2-1; 9 bases align to TRBD2. The germline V gene has CDR1 SGHAT and CDR2 FQNNGV. The junction had 10 bases not matched to a gene; V was cut back by 5 bases and J by 8 bases. This CDR3 contains 15 residues. CDR3 in amino acids: CASSPRGGGGYEQFF. In nucleotides, the CDR3 is TGTGCCAGCAGCCCGCGAGGCGGGGGGGGTTATGAGCAGTTCTTC.